This is a list of T cell receptor beta chains from one sample in a study of T cell responses to AZD1222 COVID-19 vaccine. The repertoire was sequenced with immunoSEQ multiplex PCR; TCRdb's copy has only in-frame clones and lacks some. Of 25,000 to 30,000 clones listed, over 80% are singletons. The sample in question was peripheral blood, obtained 28 days after the second AZD1222 dose. These receptors originate from an adult who received the AZD1222 COVID-19 vaccine. The CDR3 runs from the conserved cysteine through the conserved F or W. Fields, in order: D gene, J gene, V gene, CDR3 length, clone size, CDR3 protein, CDR3 DNA. The D gene is left open where the match is weak. Rows give clone size only sometimes, using once, few, many, or a class for an expanded clone.

TRBD1 TRBJ2-7 TRBV24-1 14 - CATSDSSTGEKQYF TGTGCCACCAGTGATTCTTCGACAGGGGAGAAGCAGTACTTC
- TRBJ1-4 TRBV5-8 16 - CASSLGAGGDNEKLFF TGTGCCAGCAGCTTGGGGGCCGGGGGGGATAATGAAAAACTGTTTTTT
- TRBJ1-4 TRBV28 14 - CASSNRRTNEKLFF TGTGCCAGCAGCAATAGGCGGACTAATGAAAAACTGTTTTTT
TRBD1 TRBJ2-3 TRBV6-5 14 - CASRPTGATDTQYF TGTGCCAGCAGGCCGACAGGGGCCACAGATACGCAGTATTTT
- TRBJ2-2 TRBV7-6 15 - CASSFGRAKAGELFF TGTGCCAGCAGCTTCGGCCGGGCCAAAGCCGGGGAGCTGTTTTTT
TRBD1 TRBJ1-1 TRBV18 15 once CASSPGLGTVTEAFF TGTGCCAGCTCACCGGGCCTTGGGACAGTCACTGAAGCTTTCTTT
TRBD2 TRBJ2-7 TRBV19 16 - CASSIGTPGGLNEQYF TGTGCCAGTAGTATAGGAACCCCGGGAGGCCTGAACGAGCAGTACTTC
- TRBJ2-7 TRBV28 12 - CASVEGTQSQYF TGTGCCAGTGTAGAAGGGACCCAATCGCAGTACTTC
TRBD2 TRBJ2-2 TRBV9 15 - CASSVAAAGAGELFF TGTGCCAGCAGCGTAGCGGCAGCGGGAGCCGGGGAGCTGTTTTTT
- TRBJ1-4 TRBV19 13 - CATKTGYNEKLFF TGTGCCACTAAAACAGGGTATAATGAAAAACTGTTTTTT
TRBD2 TRBJ2-1 TRBV7-7 15 - CASSELAGGPNEQFF TGTGCCAGCAGCGAACTAGCGGGAGGGCCAAATGAGCAGTTCTTC
- TRBJ1-3 TRBV7-2 14 - CASSFRWGGNTIYF TGTGCCAGCAGCTTCCGGTGGGGGGGAAACACCATATATTTT
- TRBJ2-1 TRBV24-1 14 - CATRGAAGEDEQFF TGTGCCACCAGAGGGGCGGCAGGGGAGGATGAGCAGTTCTTC
- TRBJ2-6 TRBV2 15 - CASSPGPSGANVLTF TGTGCCAGCAGCCCCGGGCCCTCTGGGGCCAACGTCCTGACTTTC
- TRBJ2-1 TRBV15 18 - CATSRGRNWGSGYNEQFF TGTGCCACCAGCAGAGGTCGTAATTGGGGGTCGGGCTACAATGAGCAGTTCTTC
- TRBJ1-1 TRBV24-1 13 - CATRKDRYTEAFF TGTGCCACCCGTAAGGACAGATACACTGAAGCTTTCTTT
- TRBJ1-2 TRBV12-3/TRBV12-4 13 - CASTNRGPWGYTF TGTGCCAGCACCAATAGAGGGCCTTGGGGCTACACCTTC
- TRBJ1-1 TRBV29-1 13 once CSVELALNTEAFF TGCAGCGTTGAACTGGCCCTTAACACTGAAGCTTTCTTT
- TRBJ2-2 TRBV2 15 - CASSGTRANTGELFF TGTGCCAGCAGTGGGACTCGCGCGAACACCGGGGAGCTGTTTTTT
TRBD2 TRBJ2-5 TRBV11-2 17 - CASSFRTSGRGGETQYF TGTGCCAGCAGCTTCCGGACTAGCGGGAGAGGTGGAGAGACCCAGTACTTC
TRBD1 TRBJ1-6 TRBV6-4 13 - CASRDRDNSPLHF TGTGCCAGCAGGGACAGGGACAATTCACCCCTCCACTTT
- TRBJ2-2 TRBV7-9 18 once CASNKAGGLGIVAGELFF TGTGCCAGCAACAAAGCTGGCGGGCTCGGAATAGTTGCCGGGGAGCTGTTTTTT
TRBD1 TRBJ1-5 TRBV5-5 15 - CASSLQGSPGQPQHF TGTGCCAGCAGTCTACAGGGGTCCCCCGGTCAGCCCCAGCATTTT
- TRBJ2-2 TRBV11-3 13 - CASSLWDTGELFF TGTGCCAGCAGCTTGTGGGACACCGGGGAGCTGTTTTTT